These 32 T cell receptor beta chains were sequenced from one sample in a study of T cell repertoires in cytomegalovirus infection (dated by TCRdb to about 2019). The sequencer listed for this sample is Illumina HiSeq 1500. TCRdb cleaned the public reads at Q25 with fastp, built clones with MiXCR and kept in-frame beta chains. CDR3 protein duplicates are merged, each entry listing the most common genes and DNA. Across this sample there are around 430,000 distinct CDR3 sequences, with roughly 42% seen only once. 43% of the sample is held by the ten biggest clonotypes. No antigen has been assigned to these receptors. The label giving this sample's treatment or condition can be read as: in vitro stimulation with specific CMV peptide epitopes to enrich CMV-specific T cells. Here the sequenced sample was cultured PBMCs, taken from culture after CMV antigen stimulation. Every receptor here comes from a human donor in good health (CMV status not recorded). Some clones in this sample may be carry-over from other donors' samples.

This clonotype was recorded at least ten times. The J gene is TRBJ2-3, the V gene TRBV12-3 or TRBV12-4, with no clear D. This CDR3 has 15 residues. Trimming removed 0 bases from V and 4 bases from J, with 11 bases in between. In DNA form, the CDR3 reads TGTGCCAGCAGTTTAGCCGGCGGAGCCGCAGATACGCAGTATTTT. As protein: CASSLAGGAADTQYF.

This clonotype appeared a few times. The CDR3, as DNA: TGTGCCAGCAGTGAAGCGAGGGGGGGGGCCGGTGTCAATGAGCAGTTCTTC. Protein sequence: CASSEARGGAGVNEQFF. The rearrangement uses TRBV6-1 and TRBJ2-1, with a tentative D call TRBD2 (7 bases). The V and J ends lost 0 bases and 6 bases respectively, with 18 bases between them. Germline V gene lookup returns CDR1 MNHNS and CDR2 SASEGT. This CDR3 comprises 17 residues.

This clonotype occurred a few times. This rearrangement joins TRBV2 to TRBJ1-5, with TRBD1 matching 8 bases. The CDR3 has 15 amino acids. Germline V gives CDR1 SNHLY, CDR2 FYNNEI. The V gene end was trimmed by 0 bases and the J gene end by 7 bases; junction bases not matched to a gene: 5. The CDR3, as DNA: TGTGCCAGCAGTGAAGCTAGTACAGGGGGGCAGCCCCAGCATTTT. Translation: CASSEASTGGQPQHF.

This clonotype was seen at least ten times. The V gene is TRBV11-2, the J gene TRBJ2-5; D gene uncertain. Germline CDR1 is SGHAT and CDR2 is FQNNGV. V was shortened by 1 base and J by 3 bases, with 9 bases between the two germline ends. The CDR3 has 14 amino acids. The CDR3 nucleotides read TGTGCCAGCAGCTTAGTTGAGGCAGAAGAGACCCAGTACTTC. This codes for CASSLVEAEETQYF.

As concerns this clonotype: At one end, the junction sequence differs from germline, possibly due to a read error. This rearrangement joins TRBV4-1 to TRBJ1-2; D call uncertain. This CDR3 spans 16 amino acids. Per the germline V gene, CDR1 is MGHRA and CDR2 is YSYEKL. The CDR3 coding sequence is TGTGCCAGCAGCCAAGAGATACTGGGAGGTAACTATGGCTACACCTTC. Translating it yields CASSQEILGGNYGYTF.

V usage is TRBV27 and J usage is TRBJ2-7, with unresolved D. Germline V gene sequence: CDR1 MNHEY, CDR2 SMNVEV (reference sequence). V dropped 3 bases and J dropped 5 bases, with 11 bases sitting between them. The CDR3 has 13 amino acids. The DNA for the CDR3 is TGTGCCAGCAGTTTGTCCCGAATACACGAGCAGTACTTC. It specifies CASSLSRIHEQYF.

V usage is TRBV7-6 and J usage is TRBJ2-1, with unresolved D. The CDR3 spans 13 residues. In germline, CDR1 is SGHVS, CDR2 FNYEAQ. Trimming left V 1 base short and J 9 bases short, with 10 bases between. The CDR3 DNA reads as TGTGCCAGCAGCTTAGAAATAGGTATTGAGCAGTTCTTC. Translating it yields CASSLEIGIEQFF.

DNA for the CDR3: TGTGCCAGTAGTATCCAGGCGGGAGAAGAGACCCAGTACTTC. It is translated as CASSIQAGEETQYF. J is TRBJ2-5 and V is TRBV19, with TRBD2 identical over 7 bases. The J segment lost 3 bases and the V segment lost 3 bases, leaving 4 bases of the junction unmatched. The CDR3 runs to 14 residues. CDR1 and CDR2 (germline): LNHDA, SQIVND (reference sequence).

This clonotype was seen a few times. V is TRBV12-3 or TRBV12-4 and J is TRBJ1-6; D unclear. CDR3 size: 14 residues. The V gene lost 3 bases and the J gene lost 8 bases, with 11 bases spanning the gap. In DNA, the CDR3 is TGTGCCAGCAGTTTCCAGGAGGTAGATTCACCCCTCCACTTT. Amino acids: CASSFQEVDSPLHF.

This chain joins TRBV29-1 and TRBJ1-3; D call uncertain. Germline CDR1 is SQVTM and CDR2 is ANQGSEA. The CDR3 has 13 amino acids. V lost 3 bases to trimming and J lost 0 bases, with 6 bases between them. CDR3 protein: CSVDEGSGNTIYF. CDR3 sequence (DNA): TGCAGCGTTGACGAGGGCTCTGGAAACACCATATATTTT.

This clonotype was seen only a few times. The CDR3 protein is CASSRQGVSYGYTF. DNA of the CDR3: TGTGCCAGCAGTCGACAGGGCGTTTCTTATGGCTACACCTTC. J is TRBJ1-2 and V is TRBV12-3 or TRBV12-4, with TRBD1 matching 7 bases. V shed 5 bases and J 5 bases; nucleotides not matched to a gene: 8. The CDR3 is made up of 14 amino acids.

This chain joins TRBV2 and TRBJ1-1; maybe TRBD1 (6 bases). This CDR3 comprises 11 residues. V shed 3 bases and J shed 11 bases, with 10 bases lying between them. CDR1 is SNHLY and CDR2 is FYNNEI in the germline V gene. CDR3 nucleotide sequence: TGTGCCAGCAGTGATGGGGGCATCGCTTTCTTT. It specifies CASSDGGIAFF.

The V gene is TRBV29-1, the J gene TRBJ2-7; 11 positions agree with TRBD2. Per the germline V gene, CDR1 is SQVTM and CDR2 is ANQGSEA. Trimming removed 7 bases from V and 3 bases from J; junction bases left unmatched: 17. This CDR3 has 17 residues. CDR3: CSAILLAGALYNYEQYF. CDR3 coding DNA: TGCAGCGCCATACTACTAGCGGGAGCATTATATAACTACGAGCAGTACTTC.

This clonotype has only a few counts. This chain links TRBV12-3 or TRBV12-4 with TRBJ2-2; 7 bases are a match to TRBD1. With 7 bases clipped from V and 2 bases from J, the junction kept 7 bases outside the gene matches. The CDR3 has 15 residues. The CDR3 spells CASNNRGLNTGELFF. The CDR3 DNA sequence: TGTGCCAGCAACAACAGGGGCCTTAACACCGGGGAGCTGTTTTTT.

This clonotype has only a few counts. V is TRBV7-2 and J is TRBJ2-7; D remains unclear. The CDR3 has 14 amino acids. The germline V gene encodes CDR1 SGHTA and CDR2 FQGNSA. V gave up 1 base and J gave up 6 bases, with 13 bases separating them. DNA of the CDR3: TGTGCCAGCAGCTTAGAACGGCTGCCTGGCGAGCAGTACTTC. The encoded protein is CASSLERLPGEQYF.

The genes are TRBV7-2 and TRBJ2-1; D uncertain. In germline, CDR1 is SGHTA, CDR2 FQGNSA. The CDR3 sequence is 17 residues long. Trimming took off 1 base at V and 0 bases at J, with 13 bases between the two ends. CDR3: CASSLGAPLGSYNEQFF. The CDR3 nucleotides read TGTGCCAGCAGCTTAGGGGCCCCATTGGGCTCCTACAATGAGCAGTTCTTC.

The chain employs TRBV2 and TRBJ2-1, with TRBD2 matching over 8 bases. The germline V gene encodes CDR1 SNHLY and CDR2 FYNNEI. The J segment lost 7 bases and the V segment lost 5 bases, leaving 4 bases of the junction unmatched. The CDR3 spans 13 residues. CDR3 in DNA: TGTGCCAGCAGTCGGGAGGGCGAAAATGAGCAGTTCTTC. The encoded protein is CASSREGENEQFF.

This clonotype showed up just a few times. This chain uses TRBV7-6 with TRBJ2-3; no reliable D call. V was shortened by 4 bases and J by 1 base, with 9 bases between the two germline ends. This CDR3 has 14 amino acids. The germline V gene has CDR1 SGHVS and CDR2 FNYEAQ. In DNA form, the CDR3 reads TGTGCCAGCAGCTGGGTTGGCGGCACAGATACGCAGTATTTT. Its protein is CASSWVGGTDTQYF.

The V gene is TRBV7-9, the J gene TRBJ1-1; unclear D gene. The CDR3 is made up of 14 amino acids. The germline CDR1 and CDR2 sequences are SEHNR and FQNEAQ (reference sequence). Deletions cut 8 bases from V and 3 bases from J, with 16 bases between. This CDR3 is CASWALSQDTEAFF. CDR3 nucleotides: TGTGCCAGCTGGGCCCTGTCGCAGGACACTGAAGCTTTCTTT. The full variable domain, with the rest looked up from reference TRBV7-9 and TRBJ1-1, is DTGVSQNPRHKITKRGQNVTFRCDPISEHNRLYWYRQTLGQGPEFLTYFQNEAQLEKSRLLSDRFSAERPKGSFSTLEIQRTEQGDSAMYLCASWALSQDTEAFFGQGTRLTVV.

This chain joins TRBV7-9 and TRBJ1-1, with D uncertain. CDR1 SEHNR and CDR2 FQNEAQ come from the germline V gene (reference sequence). V dropped 2 bases and J dropped 5 bases, with 12 bases sitting between them. The CDR3 length is 14 residues. CDR3 DNA: TGTGCCAGCAGCTTATCGGCCATCGAGACTGAAGCTTTCTTT. This codes for CASSLSAIETEAFF.

Only a few counts were recorded for this clonotype. The chain couples TRBV7-2 to TRBJ2-1; the D gene could be TRBD1 or TRBD2 (5 bases each). The CDR3 consists of 16 residues. Germline values: CDR1 SGHTA, CDR2 FQGNSA. Trimming removed 4 bases at V and 0 bases at J, with 13 bases between. CDR3 loop: CASSSRGVSSYNEQFF. CDR3 DNA: TGTGCCAGCAGCTCAAGAGGGGTGAGCTCCTACAATGAGCAGTTCTTC.

The rearrangement links TRBV27 to TRBJ2-7; TRBD2 aligns across 8 bases. The CDR3 runs 13 residues. The germline gives CDR1 MNHEY, CDR2 SMNVEV (reference sequence). V was clipped by 7 bases and J by 6 bases; unmatched bases: 8. CDR3 in DNA: TGTGCCAGCAAGGGACTAGGGCCCTTCGAGCAGTACTTC. It specifies CASKGLGPFEQYF.

J is TRBJ1-1 and V is TRBV11-2, with 10 bases lining up with TRBD1. Looked up from germline, CDR1 is SGHAT and CDR2 is FQNNGV. Trimming took 4 bases from V and 4 from J; bases not matched to a gene: 3. CDR3 size: 14 residues. The CDR3 sequence: CASSSGQGTTEAFF. In nucleotides, the CDR3 is TGTGCCAGCAGCTCGGGACAGGGGACCACTGAAGCTTTCTTT.

The genes are TRBV18 and TRBJ1-2; a possible D gene is TRBD1 (5 bases). Germline values: CDR1 KGHSH, CDR2 LQKENI. The CDR3 consists of 13 residues. The V and J ends lost 0 bases and 7 bases respectively, with 9 bases between them. The DNA of the CDR3 is TGTGCCAGCTCACCACCGGACAAACTTGGCTACACCTTC. Encoded protein: CASSPPDKLGYTF.

The chain couples TRBV11-2 to TRBJ1-3; D gene unclear. V was pared by 1 base and J by 8 bases, with 9 bases between. Germline loops: CDR1 SGHAT, CDR2 FQNNGV. There are 13 residues in the CDR3. In nucleotides, the CDR3 is TGTGCCAGCAGCTTAGGCCCGGGAGACACCATATATTTT. Amino acids: CASSLGPGDTIYF. The entire variable domain, with the rest obtained from reference TRBV11-2 and TRBJ1-3, is as follows: EAGVAQSPRYKIIEKRQSVAFWCNPISGHATLYWYQQILGQGPKLLIQFQNNGVVDDSQLPKDRFSAERLKGVDSTLKIQPAKLEDSAVYLCASSLGPGDTIYFGEGSWLTVV.

This clonotype was observed a few times. The chain combines TRBV12-3 or TRBV12-4 with TRBJ1-5, with D maybe TRBD1 (5 bases). The CDR3 spans 13 residues. Trimming cost V 5 bases and J 4 bases, with 9 bases left between them. For the CDR3, the DNA is TGTGCCAGCAGTGTGGGACCAAATCAGCCCCAGCATTTT. This gives the protein CASSVGPNQPQHF.

The chain carries TRBV25-1 and TRBJ1-1; D gene uncertain. V was pared by 3 bases and J by 4 bases, with 9 bases between. This CDR3 contains 13 residues. The V gene's germline CDR1 is MGHDK and CDR2 SYGVNS. CDR3 in DNA: TGTGCCAGCAGTGAGCCCGGCAGCACTGAAGCTTTCTTT. Translating it yields CASSEPGSTEAFF. The entire variable domain, with the rest obtained from reference TRBV25-1 and TRBJ1-1, is as follows: EADIYQTPRYLVIGTGKKITLECSQTMGHDKMYWYQQDPGMELHLIHYSYGVNSTEKGDLSSESTVSRIRTEHFPLTLESARPSHTSQYLCASSEPGSTEAFFGQGTRLTVV.

This clonotype was picked up a small number of times. The J gene is TRBJ2-7, the V gene TRBV7-2, with 9 bases lining up with TRBD1. Trimming took 4 bases from V and 0 from J; bases not matched to a gene: 1. The CDR3 extends over 14 amino acids. Germline CDR1 and CDR2: SGHTA and FQGNSA. The CDR3: CASSWTGDSYEQYF. The DNA of the CDR3 is TGTGCCAGCAGCTGGACAGGGGACTCCTACGAGCAGTACTTC.

The chain employs TRBV2 and TRBJ2-2, with D perhaps assigned TRBD1 or TRBD2 (5 bases each). The CDR3 runs to 16 residues. The germline gives CDR1 SNHLY, CDR2 FYNNEI. Trimming removed 3 bases from V and 6 bases from J, with 17 bases in between. Written as DNA, the CDR3 is TGTGCCAGCAGTGAGACGGGACCCCCTGGGGCCGGGGAGCTGTTTTTT. Its translation is CASSETGPPGAGELFF.

The rearrangement uses TRBV6-8 and TRBJ1-2, with 9 bases identical to TRBD1. V shed 0 bases, J shed 4 bases, and the junction held 3 bases outside the gene matches. CDR1 and CDR2 (germline): MNHGY, SAAAGT. CDR3 length: 15 residues. CDR3 sequence: CASSYSTGGGYGYTF. CDR3 in DNA: TGTGCCAGCAGTTACTCGACAGGGGGAGGCTATGGCTACACCTTC.

The V call is TRBV4-1, the J call TRBJ2-4, with a tentative D call TRBD2 (6 bases). Germline loops: CDR1 MGHRA, CDR2 YSYEKL. Trimming took 1 base from V and 8 from J, leaving 9 bases between them. The CDR3 totals 13 residues. The CDR3 protein is CASSQGGEDIQYF. CDR3 nucleotide sequence: TGCGCCAGCAGCCAAGGGGGGGAGGACATTCAGTACTTC.

The V call is TRBV7-2, the J call TRBJ2-3; maybe TRBD2 (6 bases). There are 12 residues in the CDR3. V gave up 6 bases and J gave up 5 bases, with 9 bases separating them. CDR1 and CDR2 (germline): SGHTA, FQGNSA. The CDR3 DNA is TGTGCCAGCAGACCCGGGGGAGATACGCAGTATTTT. This gives the protein CASRPGGDTQYF.